This TCR beta chain was profiled in a study of blood T cell repertoires in COVID-19. The overall study: Samples taken during acute and convalescent COVID-19 were collected in the United States, Italy and Spain. The analysed material was cDNA or gDNA that came from T cells, B-cell-depleted T cells, or PBMCs.

This clone was seen only once. V gave up 3 bases and J gave up 6 bases, with 16 bases separating them. Germline CDR1 is SGHTA and CDR2 is FQGNSA. This CDR3 comprises 15 residues. This table comes from immunoSEQ multiplex PCR, and its TCRdb copy is limited to in-frame clones, with some not included. The profile shows over 250,000 clones, nearly 90% of them singletons. Sequencing was done on a sample of peripheral blood. The genes are TRBV7-2 and TRBJ2-3; D might be TRBD1 (6 bases). This clonotype was obtained from a woman in her 30s with acute or convalescent COVID-19. CDR3 sequence (DNA): TGTGCCAGCAGCTTCCAGACAGGAGGAGTGGATACGCAGTATTTT. Protein sequence: CASSFQTGGVDTQYF.